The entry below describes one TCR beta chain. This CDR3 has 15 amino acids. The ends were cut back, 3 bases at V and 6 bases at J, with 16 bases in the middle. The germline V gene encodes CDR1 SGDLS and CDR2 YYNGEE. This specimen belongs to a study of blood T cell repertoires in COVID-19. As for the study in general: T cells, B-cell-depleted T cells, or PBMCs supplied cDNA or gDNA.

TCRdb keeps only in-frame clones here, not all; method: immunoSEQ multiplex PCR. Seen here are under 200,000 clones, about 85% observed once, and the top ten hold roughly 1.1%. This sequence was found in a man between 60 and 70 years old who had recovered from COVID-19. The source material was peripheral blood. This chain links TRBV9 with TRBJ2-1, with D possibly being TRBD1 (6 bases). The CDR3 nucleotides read TGTGCCAGCAGCGCCTATCAACAGGGTGCCAATGAGCAGTTCTTC. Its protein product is CASSAYQQGANEQFF.